A single sample gave rise to the 26 T cell receptor beta chains below, sequenced in a study of control samples from healthy donors and cancer patients. TCRdb keeps only in-frame clones here, not all; method: immunoSEQ multiplex PCR. The data hold around 140,000 clones, with roughly 92% observed a single time. The sequenced sample was blood. All receptors derive from a man aged 35-49 years in good health.

Only a few counts were recorded for this clone. The gene calls are TRBV30 and TRBJ2-7; TRBD2 matches 8 bases. This CDR3 is 14 amino acids long. Trimming removed 0 bases from V and 5 bases from J; junction bases left unmatched: 6. Germline assignment: CDR1 GTSNPN and CDR2 SVGIG (reference sequence). CDR3 protein: CAWSVQSGSHEQYF. The CDR3 DNA sequence: TGTGCCTGGAGTGTACAAAGCGGGAGCCACGAGCAGTACTTC.

The V call is TRBV7-9, the J call TRBJ1-5; TRBD1 matches at 10 bases. The CDR3 runs to 14 residues. The trim removed 5 bases at V and 7 bases at J, leaving 5 bases unmatched. Germline V lookup: CDR1 SEHNR, CDR2 FQNEAQ (reference sequence). CDR3 sequence: CASSETGGVQPQHF. In DNA, the CDR3 is TGTGCCAGCAGCGAGACAGGGGGCGTCCAGCCCCAGCATTTT.

The gene calls are TRBV24-1 and TRBJ2-7; 7 bases are a match to TRBD1. V shed 2 bases and J 2 bases; nucleotides not matched to a gene: 8. The CDR3 has 16 amino acids. CDR1 is KGHDR and CDR2 is SFDVKD in the germline V gene. The DNA for the CDR3 is TGTGCCACCAGTGATTCGCAGACAGGGAAAGCCTACGAGCAGTACTTC. As protein: CATSDSQTGKAYEQYF.

The gene calls are TRBV3-1 (or the pseudogene TRBV3-2) and TRBJ2-1, with 8 bases that match TRBD2. V gave up 3 bases and J gave up 3 bases; unmatched junction bases: 7. The V gene's germline CDR1 is LGHDT and CDR2 YNNKEL (reference sequence). The CDR3 consists of 16 residues. CDR3 region: CASSHDGTRIYNEQFF. For the CDR3, the DNA is TGTGCCAGCAGCCATGACGGGACTAGAATCTACAATGAGCAGTTCTTC.

The chain is built from TRBV6-6 and TRBJ2-3; 8 bases map to TRBD2. V gave up 5 bases and J gave up 4 bases; unmatched junction bases: 8. The germline V gene encodes CDR1 MNHNY and CDR2 SVGAGI (reference sequence). The CDR3 runs to 15 residues. In DNA form, the CDR3 reads TGTGCCAGCAGTCCCGGGGGGGGCTTGGCAGATACGCAGTATTTT. It is translated as CASSPGGGLADTQYF.

This clone appeared a single time. The chain carries TRBV5-5 and TRBJ2-7; tentative D call: TRBD1 (6 bases). Germline CDR1 reads SGHKS; CDR2 reads YYEKEE (reference sequence). The CDR3 runs 15 residues. Trimming cost V 4 bases and J 0 bases, with 14 bases left between them. The DNA for the CDR3 is TGTGCCAGCAGCCGTACAGGGTTTCCCTCCTACGAGCAGTACTTC. This gives the protein CASSRTGFPSYEQYF.

CDR3 in DNA: TGTGCCAGCAGCTGGGGCCAAGGGTGGACTGTCTATTTT. Amino acids: CASSWGQGWTVYF. The chain is built from TRBV11-2 and TRBJ1-3; D possibly corresponds to TRBD1 (5 bases). CDR1 and CDR2 from the germline V gene are SGHAT and FQNNGV. With 4 bases removed from V and 16 bases from J, the gap between germline ends came to 20 bases. CDR3 size: 13 residues.

The V gene is TRBV11-2, the J gene TRBJ1-5, with a weak D call TRBD1 (6 bases). CDR3 length: 14 amino acids. Germline values: CDR1 SGHAT, CDR2 FQNNGV. Trimming shortened V by 5 bases and J by 3 bases, and 11 bases separated the two germline ends. The CDR3 spells CASSLGQFNQPQHF. In nucleotides, the CDR3 is TGTGCCAGCAGCCTTGGACAGTTCAATCAGCCCCAGCATTTT. The entire variable domain, with the rest obtained from reference TRBV11-2 and TRBJ1-5, is as follows: EAGVAQSPRYKIIEKRQSVAFWCNPISGHATLYWYQQILGQGPKLLIQFQNNGVVDDSQLPKDRFSAERLKGVDSTLKIQPAKLEDSAVYLCASSLGQFNQPQHFGDGTRLSIL.

V usage is TRBV29-1 and J usage is TRBJ2-2, with TRBD1 as a possible D gene (5 bases). Trimming removed 2 bases from V and 1 base from J, with 8 bases in between. Germline V gives CDR1 SQVTM, CDR2 ANQGSEA. The CDR3 extends over 14 amino acids. In nucleotides, the CDR3 is TGCAGCGTTGAATCAGGGAAGAACACCGGGGAGCTGTTTTTT. It codes for CSVESGKNTGELFF.

This chain uses TRBV5-1 with TRBJ2-3, with D possibly matching TRBD1 (5 bases). This CDR3 has 13 residues. The germline V gene encodes CDR1 SGHRS and CDR2 YFSETQ. The V and J ends lost 4 bases and 3 bases respectively, with 9 bases between them. CDR3 sequence reads: CASSQGATDTQYF. CDR3 nucleotide sequence: TGCGCCAGCAGCCAGGGTGCAACAGATACGCAGTATTTT.

V gene TRBV24-1 combines with J gene TRBJ2-2; the D call may be TRBD1 or TRBD2 (5 bases each). V was pared by 6 bases and J by 4 bases, with 17 bases between. The CDR3 extends over 16 amino acids. CDR1 KGHDR and CDR2 SFDVKD come from the germline V gene. CDR3 nucleotide sequence: TGTGCCACCAGTAAATCGTGGGGCGCGGGCACCGGGGAGCTGTTTTTT. This codes for CATSKSWGAGTGELFF.

This clone was observed once. This chain joins TRBV9 and TRBJ1-5; 7 bases agree with TRBD1. Germline CDR1 SGDLS, CDR2 YYNGEE. J was trimmed by 1 base and V by 4 bases; bases with no gene match: 5. The CDR3 length is 15 residues. The CDR3 protein is CASSPETGSNQPQHF. CDR3 nucleotide sequence: TGTGCCAGCAGCCCAGAGACAGGGAGCAATCAGCCCCAGCATTTT.

V gene TRBV7-9 combines with J gene TRBJ1-1; tentatively, D is TRBD1 (5 bases). Germline CDR1 is SEHNR and CDR2 is FQNEAQ (reference sequence). V was clipped by 1 base and J by 2 bases, with 8 bases between them. The CDR3 is 14 residues long. CDR3 coding DNA: TGTGCCAGCAGCTTAGTAAGGGGAAACACTGAAGCTTTCTTT. Its protein is CASSLVRGNTEAFF.

This clone has just a few counts. V and J are TRBV21-1 and TRBJ2-7; TRBD2 is the table's D call, not checked against the DNA. TRBV21-1 is labeled a pseudogene. This CDR3 is built from 17 residues. The CDR3 DNA sequence: TGTGCCAGCAGCAAAGTAGCGGGAGGCCCGAGCTCCTACGAGCAGTACTTC. Protein product: CASSKVAGGPSSYEQYF.

The V and J genes are TRBV9 and TRBJ2-1, with D tentatively TRBD2 (5 bases). There are 13 residues in the CDR3. Germline V gene sequence: CDR1 SGDLS, CDR2 YYNGEE. V dropped 3 bases and J dropped 3 bases, with 7 bases sitting between them. Written as DNA, the CDR3 is TGTGCCAGCAGCGCCGGGGACTACAATGAGCAGTTCTTC. It yields the protein CASSAGDYNEQFF. Combining the CDR3 with reference TRBV9 and TRBJ2-1 gives the whole variable domain DSGVTQTPKHLITATGQRVTLRCSPRSGDLSVYWYQQSLDQGLQFLIQYYNGEERAKGNILERFSAQQFPDLHSELNLSSLELGDSALYFCASSAGDYNEQFFGPGTRLTVL.

The chain joins TRBV27 to TRBJ1-2, with D tentatively TRBD1 (5 bases). This CDR3 is built from 13 residues. V was cut by 5 bases and J by 2 bases, with 9 bases left in between. Germline V lookup: CDR1 MNHEY, CDR2 SMNVEV (reference sequence). CDR3 sequence (DNA): TGTGCCAGCAGTATCGACAGAAACTATGGCTACACCTTC. Translating gives CASSIDRNYGYTF.

V gene TRBV18 combines with J gene TRBJ2-3; 10 bases line up with TRBD2. Trimming took 4 bases from V and 5 from J; bases not matched to a gene: 9. Germline CDR1 KGHSH, CDR2 LQKENI. The CDR3 runs 16 residues. CDR3 residues: CASSRRSGGAKDTQYF. DNA of the CDR3: TGTGCCAGCTCACGTAGGAGCGGGGGGGCGAAAGATACGCAGTATTTT.

The chain links TRBV12-3 or TRBV12-4 to TRBJ1-1, with 10 bases identical to TRBD1. CDR3 size: 13 residues. V gave up 11 bases and J gave up 4 bases; unmatched junction bases: 7. The CDR3, as DNA: TGTGCCGTTCGACAGGGGGCCGTCACTGAAGCTTTCTTT. Protein product: CAVRQGAVTEAFF.

This chain connects TRBV4-1 to TRBJ2-1; 8 bases align to TRBD2. CDR1 is MGHRA, CDR2 YSYEKL, per germline. The length of the CDR3 is 16 residues. The trim removed 2 bases at V and 4 bases at J, leaving 7 bases unmatched. The CDR3 bases are TGCGCCAGCAGCCAATCAGAGCGGGAGTTATACAATGAGCAGTTCTTC. This sequence encodes CASSQSERELYNEQFF.

For the CDR3, the DNA is TGTGCCAGCAGCTTAGAGGGCACCTTGAACACTGAAGCTTTCTTT. This translates into CASSLEGTLNTEAFF. V and J are TRBV11-2 and TRBJ1-1; unclear D gene. The length of the CDR3 is 15 residues. The germline gives CDR1 SGHAT, CDR2 FQNNGV. V was trimmed by 0 bases and J by 0 bases, leaving 8 bases between them.

This rearrangement joins TRBV18 to TRBJ1-1, with D possibly matching TRBD1 (6 bases). V lost 3 bases and J 0 bases, leaving 11 bases between the germline ends. Germline values: CDR1 KGHSH, CDR2 LQKENI. This CDR3 spans 15 amino acids. This CDR3 is CASSPDRSMNTEAFF. The CDR3 coding sequence is TGTGCCAGCTCACCTGACAGGAGCATGAACACTGAAGCTTTCTTT. Combining the CDR3 with reference TRBV18 and TRBJ1-1 gives the whole variable domain NAGVMQNPRHLVRRRGQEARLRCSPMKGHSHVYWYRQLPEEGLKFMVYLQKENIIDESGMPKERFSAEFPKEGPSILRIQQVVRGDSAAYFCASSPDRSMNTEAFFGQGTRLTVV.

V usage is TRBV6-2 or TRBV6-3 and J usage is TRBJ2-3; D ambiguous. The CDR3 covers 15 residues. Germline V gene sequence: CDR1 MNHEY, CDR2 SVGEGT. Trimming left V 2 bases short and J 2 bases short, with 11 bases between. CDR3 in DNA: TGTGCCAGCAGTTACGGTATAGGTTACACAGATACGCAGTATTTT. Protein: CASSYGIGYTDTQYF.

This clone was seen just once. The chain uses TRBV18 and TRBJ2-7; D is uncertain. CDR1 KGHSH and CDR2 LQKENI come from the germline V gene. The CDR3 consists of 11 residues. Deletions cut 4 bases from V and 3 bases from J, with 4 bases between. For the CDR3, the DNA is TGTGCCAGCTCACGAAGCTACGAGCAGTACTTC. Translation gives CASSRSYEQYF. Full variable domain (rest looked up from reference TRBV18 and TRBJ2-7): NAGVMQNPRHLVRRRGQEARLRCSPMKGHSHVYWYRQLPEEGLKFMVYLQKENIIDESGMPKERFSAEFPKEGPSILRIQQVVRGDSAAYFCASSRSYEQYFGPGTRLTVT.

This clone was counted a single time. The chain couples TRBV3-1 (or the pseudogene TRBV3-2) to TRBJ2-7; 7 bases agree with TRBD1. Germline V CDR1 and CDR2: LGHDT, YNNKEL (reference sequence). With 3 bases clipped from V and 7 bases from J, the junction kept 15 bases outside the gene matches. There are 16 residues in the CDR3. The CDR3 region is CASSQPDRVKFPEQYF. For the CDR3, the DNA is TGTGCCAGCAGCCAGCCTGACAGGGTCAAATTTCCTGAGCAGTACTTC.

The chain carries TRBV6-2 or TRBV6-3 and TRBJ2-2; no reliable D call. The germline V and J ends were trimmed by 0 bases and 2 bases, with 4 bases remaining between them. The germline CDR1 and CDR2 sequences are MNHEY and SVGEGT. The CDR3 runs 14 residues. DNA of the CDR3: TGTGCCAGCAGTTACTCCTTAAACACCGGGGAGCTGTTTTTT. Translation: CASSYSLNTGELFF.

This chain connects TRBV4-2 to TRBJ2-7; TRBD2 might be the D (5 bases). Germline V gene lookup returns CDR1 LGHNA and CDR2 YNFKEQ. This CDR3 has 16 residues. V gave up 3 bases and J gave up 0 bases, with 15 bases separating them. The DNA for the CDR3 is TGTGCCAGCAGCCACCCCCCCGGACTTAGCTCCTACGAGCAGTACTTC. Protein product: CASSHPPGLSSYEQYF.